Reported below is one T cell receptor (beta chain). The antigen this receptor binds is unknown. Per-base qualities were not stored, and no clone one base away is much larger. This entry comes from a study of technical replicates of blood from several donors (dated by TCRdb to about 2017). Cut back by 3 bases and 0 bases, the V and J ends lie 6 bases apart. The CDR3 starts with the cysteine, ends with the phenylalanine, and has 14 residues. The CDR3 DNA has 42 bases and is translated from base 1. Taken from the germline V gene (reference sequence), the CDR1 and CDR2 loops are SEHNR and FQNEAQ. The library relied on the immunoSEQ multiplex PCR assay. TCRdb re-hosts the immuneACCESS table, in-frame sequences only. Its copies lack some clones; in the studies checked, an unresolved V gene accounts for under half of them, and the cause for the rest is not known. Here the sample has about 75,000 clones; 91% occur a single time. The ten most abundant clones make up approximately 4.8% of the sample.

The rearrangement combines TRBV7-9 with TRBJ1-3, with the D gene not clear enough to name. Sequencing was done on a sample of PBMCs. This receptor was obtained from a human donor in good health. Some clones in this sample may be carry-over from other donors' samples. The nucleotide sequence reads TGTGCCAGCAGCTTGGGGAGCTCTGGAAACACCATATATTTT. The resulting protein is CASSLGSSGNTIYF. The full variable domain, completed from the reference TRBV7-9 and TRBJ1-3 proteins outside the CDR3, reads DTGVSQNPRHKITKRGQNVTFRCDPISEHNRLYWYRQTLGQGPEFLTYFQNEAQLEKSRLLSDRFSAERPKGSFSTLEIQRTEQGDSAMYLCASSLGSSGNTIYFGEGSWLTVV.